The clone carrying this T cell receptor beta chain was detected only a few times. What it binds is unknown. Germline CDR1 is SQVTM and CDR2 is ANQGSEA. This CDR3 comprises 14 residues. J gave up 3 bases and V 7 bases, and 9 bases lay outside the gene matches. The sample originates from a study of CD8+ T cells in alopecia areata. Study-wide context: Once tofacitinib had been taken for 6 to 18 months, 6 months off drug followed. Affected scalp percentage set treated patients' severity scores.

Regarding treatment: oral pan-JAK inhibitor, 5-10 mg twice daily. Patients with alopecia areata provided lesional scalp punch biopsies as well as peripheral blood. Findings of the study overall: Scalp lesions, especially in alopecia totalis/universalis, had higher clonality than normal scalp.

Following RNA extraction, reverse transcription yielded cDNA that acted as the sequencing template. Measured with immunoSEQ multiplex PCR; TCRdb has only the in-frame clones, and not every one. Of some 220,000 clones in the sample, around three fifths were seen once. This sample comprised CD4+ T cells sorted from blood, obtained at week 4, from a patient treated with tofacitinib. The chain is built from TRBV29-1 and TRBJ2-3, with 8 nucleotides matching TRBD1. The source of this sequence is a human donor with alopecia areata. The CDR3 DNA reads TGCAGCGCCAAAAACAGGGGGTTTACAGATACGCAGTATTTT. Amino acid sequence: CSAKNRGFTDTQYF.